The T cell receptor (beta chain) described here comes from a study of graft-versus-host responses after intestinal transplantation (dated by TCRdb to 2020 to 2023). With regard to the full study: Recipients received multivisceral, liver-intestinal, or isolated intestinal transplants. To identify alloreactive clones, pre-transplant mixed lymphocyte reaction products were sequenced and then compared with unstimulated pre-transplant donor and recipient T cells. Anti-thymocyte globulin induction was given to all recipients, followed by maintenance tacrolimus and steroids for approximately three years. After intestinal transplantation, graft-versus-host and host-versus-graft alloreactive T cell clones were followed in the graft, circulation and bone marrow using bulk TCR-beta CDR3 sequencing. A peak of at least 4% donor T cells among recipient peripheral blood mononuclear cells was the definition used for donor T cell macrochimerism. Rather than being sequenced by the commercial service, samples from a few later patients were sequenced in-house on an Illumina MiSeq and processed with MiXCR. The cohort enrolled around 25 intestinal transplant recipients including one retransplant, and 3 patients lacking pretransplant specimens were excluded. Findings and caveats that apply to the study as a whole: In the allografts of patients with donor T cell macrochimerism, GvH to HvG T cell clonal ratios were high. GvH clones turned up in recipient bone marrow, with some appearing earlier in ileal mucosa or blood, a pattern consistent with an intestinal mucosal origin. Early after transplant, declines in HvG clones were associated with peak levels of circulating GvH clones. Conclusions were limited by the relatively low number and heterogeneity of intestinal transplant patients.

In light of the paper, this sample's time point label describes: cells obtained before transplantation from donor or recipient. CD3+CD4+ and CD3+CD8+ populations were FACS-sorted from unstimulated pre-transplant donor and recipient cells taken from spleen or lymph nodes. CDR1 and CDR2 are read off the germline V gene as SGHAT and FQNNGV. From cysteine to phenylalanine, the CDR3 is 15 amino acids long. The read is trimmed to its CDR3 DNA, 45 bases read in frame from base 1. Trimming takes 7 bases from V and 11 bases from J, and the germline ends sit 26 bases apart. Of note for this clone: This receptor's antigen is unknown. No much larger clone exists at a distance of one base, and base qualities are not known.

Receptor amplification or capture employed the immunoSEQ multiplex PCR assay. For most patients, genomic DNA was isolated with the Qiagen DNeasy Blood and Tissue Kit and shipped frozen to Adaptive Biotechnologies for TCR sequencing. Adaptive Biotechnologies carried out high-throughput TCR-beta CDR3 sequencing of genomic DNA for most patients. The study's own analysis went as follows. TCR sequencing data were retrieved from Adaptive's ImmunoSEQ software for some 17 patients, whereas three other patients were processed with MiXCR and VDJtools. To correct CD4 versus CD8 sorting errors, sequences present in both subsets at a frequency ratio below 5:1 were removed. CDR3 nucleotide sequences shared between donor and recipient were removed because the origin of such sequences could not be assigned. Alloreactive clones required at least 2-fold expansion over unstimulated cells and minimum CFSE-low frequency of 0.002% (template counts) or 0.001% (read counts). Clones detected in sequenced pre-transplant spleen, lymph node, or MLR CFSE-low populations of the donor or recipient were defined as mappable. Cumulative frequency of alloreactive clones was calculated as a percentage of all sequences weighted by copy number. TCRdb's version of the immuneACCESS table is confined to in-frame rearrangements and falls short of the full clone set. An unresolved V gene accounts for under half of the shortfall where checked; the remainder is of unknown origin. D and trimming were read from the DNA, whereas the V and J calls and clone size are those reported in that table. For this sample there are more than 95,000 clones; over 75% appear just once. Clones ranked in the top ten supply around 0.2% of the sample.

The chain employs TRBV11-2 and TRBJ1-1, with no confident D gene call. Here the sequenced sample was unstimulated CD4+ T cells sorted from spleen or lymph node cells, taken before intestinal transplant. The sequence came from a human donor who received an intestinal transplant. The CDR3 region reads CASKFDRGPRGAAFF. The DNA reads as follows: TGTGCCAGCAAATTCGACCGCGGGCCTCGAGGAGCCGCTTTCTTT.